Here is one TCR beta chain with its context. Ten or more counts support this clonotype. Its binding antigen is unknown. Within one base of it there is no much larger clone, and no base qualities were kept. The treatment or condition label of this sample denotes: live attenuated yellow fever vaccine strain. Two biological replicates of bulk PBMCs were collected at each blood-draw timepoint. PBMCs were isolated from peripheral blood using a standard Ficoll-Paque protocol. TriZol was used to extract RNA from bulk PBMCs, CD4 and CD8 fractions, and dextramer-positive and dextramer-negative fractions. The trim is 5 bases for V and 3 bases for J, with a gap of 11 bases between the germline ends. The CDR3 numbers 13 residues from cysteine through phenylalanine. The only DNA kept is the CDR3, 39 bases in frame from the first base. Based on the germline V gene (reference sequence), the CDR1 and CDR2 sequences are LGHDT and YNNKEL.

TCR cDNA was made using 5'RACE template switching, a step that added a universal primer site and unique molecular identifiers. cDNA synthesis was primed from both the TCR alpha and TCR beta constant segments. Libraries were amplified in two PCR steps, with sample barcodes and sequencing adapters added in the second step. Sequencing of the libraries was done on either Illumina HiSeq 2500 (2x100 bp) or NovaSeq (2x150 bp). The source study handled its data this way. Demultiplexing of reads and collapsing into UMI consensus sequences were performed with MIGEC, and V(D)J alignment was carried out with MiXCR. Clonotypes responding to the vaccine were identified with edgeR on replicate PBMC samples, with the criteria of FDR below 0.01 and a log2 fold change above 5 up to day 15. Each bulk clonotype received a CD4 or CD8 identity based on whether the sequenced CD4 or CD8 repertoire contained that clonotype at higher abundance. The public reads were quality trimmed at Q25 with fastp and then assembled into clones with MiXCR by TCRdb, keeping productive beta chains. Rows with a matching CDR3 protein are joined into one entry that keeps the most common DNA and genes. TCRdb's processing, not the authors', yielded these V and J calls. For this sample the table gives a few hundred thousand distinct CDR3 sequences, of which 8.7% were detected only once. The ten most abundant clones make up around 17% of the sample.

This specimen belongs to a study of T cells after yellow fever vaccination (dated by TCRdb to between 2018 and 2020). Looking at the study overall: The SMART-Seq v4 Ultra Low Input RNA kit was used to prepare libraries from fractions with low cell numbers. To follow T-cell clones before and after primary and booster YFV17D yellow fever vaccination, bulk TCR alpha and beta repertoires were sequenced over time. Two healthy male donors, one aged 18 to 29 and one aged 30 to 40 years, made up the cohort. Blood was collected at multiple timepoints before and after primary and secondary immunization, and bulk PBMC replicates and cell subsets were isolated.

General study outcomes and caveats: Only two donors were included in the study, so the extent to which the findings can be generalized is limited. Compared with the primary T-cell response, the secondary T-cell response was weaker but faster, peaking on day 5 rather than day 15. A small fraction of clonotypes showed up in both the CD4 and CD8 compartments, probably as a result of convergent recombination. Computational filtering was needed because FACS-sorted repertoires could contain abundant contaminating clonotypes from the bulk population. Most clones expanded after primary vaccination (approximately 97% of CD4 and 88% of CD8) were re-detected after the booster, suggesting that broad memory maintenance occurred.

The input for sequencing was PBMCs, taken on the day of the first yellow fever vaccination. The rearranged chain carries TRBV3-1 and TRBJ2-7; the D gene is unclear. This sequence originates from a man between 18 and 29 years old who received the YFV17D yellow fever vaccine. Here is the DNA: TGTGCCAGCAGCGGGCCGCCGCTCTACGAGCAGTACTTC. It is translated as CASSGPPLYEQYF.